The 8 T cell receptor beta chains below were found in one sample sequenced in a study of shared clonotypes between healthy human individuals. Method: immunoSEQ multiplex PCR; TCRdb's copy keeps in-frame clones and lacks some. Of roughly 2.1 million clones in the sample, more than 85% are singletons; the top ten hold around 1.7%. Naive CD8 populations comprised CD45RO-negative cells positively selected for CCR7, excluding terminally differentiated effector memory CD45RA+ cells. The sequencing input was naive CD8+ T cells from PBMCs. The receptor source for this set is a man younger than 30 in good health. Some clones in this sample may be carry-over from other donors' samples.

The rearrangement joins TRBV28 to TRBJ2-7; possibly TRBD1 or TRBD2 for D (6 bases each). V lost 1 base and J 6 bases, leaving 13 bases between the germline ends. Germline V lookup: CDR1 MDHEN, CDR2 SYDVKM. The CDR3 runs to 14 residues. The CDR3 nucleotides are TGTGCCAGCAGTTTATCTGCGGGACACGCCGAGCAGTACTTC. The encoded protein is CASSLSAGHAEQYF. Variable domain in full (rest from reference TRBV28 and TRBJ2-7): DVKVTQSSRYLVKRTGEKVFLECVQDMDHENMFWYRQDPGLGLRLIYFSYDVKMKEKGDIPEGYSVSREKKERFSLILESASTNQTSMYLCASSLSAGHAEQYFGPGTRLTVT.

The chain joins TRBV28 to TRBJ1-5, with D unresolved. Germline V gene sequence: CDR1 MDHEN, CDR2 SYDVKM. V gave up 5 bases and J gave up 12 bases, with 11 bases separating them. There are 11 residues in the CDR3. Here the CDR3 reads CASSGGMLQHF. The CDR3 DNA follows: TGTGCCAGCAGTGGAGGGATGCTCCAGCATTTT.

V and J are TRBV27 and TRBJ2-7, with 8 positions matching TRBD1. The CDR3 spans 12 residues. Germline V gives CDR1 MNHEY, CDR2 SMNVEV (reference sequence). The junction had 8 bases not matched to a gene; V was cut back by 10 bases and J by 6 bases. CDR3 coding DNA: TGTGCCACTGGACAGGGAAGTTTCGAGCAGTACTTC. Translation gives CATGQGSFEQYF.

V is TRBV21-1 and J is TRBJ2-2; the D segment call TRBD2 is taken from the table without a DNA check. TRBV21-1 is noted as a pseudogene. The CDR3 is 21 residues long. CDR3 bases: TGTGCCAGCAGCCTGGGAGGAGGCAAGACGTCCCAACACGCGAACACCGGGGAGCTGTTTTTT. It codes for CASSLGGGKTSQHANTGELFF.

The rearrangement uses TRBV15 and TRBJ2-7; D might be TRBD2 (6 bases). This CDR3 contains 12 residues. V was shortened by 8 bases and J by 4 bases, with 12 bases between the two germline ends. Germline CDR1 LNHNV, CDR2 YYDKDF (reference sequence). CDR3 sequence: CATGGTGYEQYF. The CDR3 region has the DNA TGTGCCACCGGGGGGACGGGGTACGAGCAGTACTTC.

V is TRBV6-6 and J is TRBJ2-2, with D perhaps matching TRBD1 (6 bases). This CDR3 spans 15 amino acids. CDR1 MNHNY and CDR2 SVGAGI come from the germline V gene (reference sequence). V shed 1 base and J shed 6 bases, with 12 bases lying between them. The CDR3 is CASSYWESGAGELFF. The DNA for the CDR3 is TGTGCCAGCAGTTACTGGGAGTCAGGGGCCGGGGAGCTGTTTTTT.

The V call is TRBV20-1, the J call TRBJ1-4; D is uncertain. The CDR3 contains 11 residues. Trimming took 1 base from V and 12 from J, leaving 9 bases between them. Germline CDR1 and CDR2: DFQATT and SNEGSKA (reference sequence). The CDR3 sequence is CSARVGHELFF. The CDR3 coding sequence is TGCAGTGCTAGAGTTGGGCATGAACTGTTTTTT.

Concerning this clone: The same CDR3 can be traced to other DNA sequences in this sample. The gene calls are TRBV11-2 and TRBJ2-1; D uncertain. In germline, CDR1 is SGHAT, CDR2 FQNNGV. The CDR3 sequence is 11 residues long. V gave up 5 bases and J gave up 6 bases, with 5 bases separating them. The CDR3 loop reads CASSPGNEQFF. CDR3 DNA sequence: TGTGCCAGCAGCCCGGGCAATGAGCAGTTCTTC.